One T cell receptor (beta chain) is described in this entry. Its antigen is currently unknown. The method was immunoSEQ multiplex PCR; TCRdb's version includes in-frame clones alone and lacks a portion of them. The table has over 200,000 clones, roughly 91% seen once. The germline gives CDR1 MRHNA, CDR2 SNTAGT. This CDR3 region has 14 residues. Trimming took off 6 bases at V and 2 bases at J, with 13 bases between the two ends. The sample is drawn from a study of cytomegalovirus exposure and HLA in healthy donors. Study results and limitations: Reports showed the classifier diagnosing cytomegalovirus status with high specificity and sensitivity. The listing of roughly 160 TCR beta chains classed them as cytomegalovirus-associated.

Specimen: PBMCs. The receptor was isolated from a woman aged 18-29 years in good health and CMV-seropositive. The J gene is TRBJ1-2, the V gene TRBV6-4, with D perhaps TRBD1 (5 bases). This CDR3 is CASRGPGPNYGYTF. The CDR3 nucleotides are TGTGCCAGCAGAGGCCCAGGGCCCAACTATGGCTACACCTTC.